This T cell receptor delta chain was found in a study of Vγ9Vδ2 T cells in congenital toxoplasmosis (dated by TCRdb to about 2021). At the level of the whole study: The diagnosis of congenital toxoplasmosis relied on IgG, IgM and IgA serology, Western blot and an in-house interferon-gamma release assay. Gamma and delta chain CDR3 repertoires of sorted blood gammadelta T cells were compared between congenitally T. gondii-infected and uninfected infants. Repertoires were sequenced from infants at 2 months after birth and at 1 year of age. TCR sequencing covered roughly five infected and fewer than 12 uninfected infants at 2 months, plus 3 infected and 4 uninfected infants at 1 year.

The same treatment, consisting of spiramycin and/or pyrimethamine plus sulfadiazine plus folinic acid, was given to mothers of infected and uninfected infants alike. All infants, both infected and uninfected, were delivered at term after more than 37 weeks of gestation. About 0.95 mL of blood was turned into PBMCs through Lymphoprep gradient centrifugation, and the PBMCs were then cryopreserved in liquid nitrogen and sent to Belgium. Thawed PBMCs were labeled with Zombie NIR viability dye and stained with CD3, TCR gammadelta, Vgamma9 and Vdelta2 antibodies. Sorting of CD3+ TCRgammadelta+ T cells was performed on a FACSAria III, reaching a mean purity of roughly 98%. For each sample, the RNeasy Micro Kit was used to isolate RNA from around 10,000 sorted gammadelta T cells. The infants were born to mothers who were enrolled with primary T. gondii infection during pregnancy. Peripheral blood samples from the infants were taken at an outpatient microbiology and virology center in Pavia, Italy.

cDNA was made by template-switch reverse transcription with TRGC- and TRDC-specific primers in one tube, using SuperScript II. The TRGC primer was designed to bind both the TRGC1 and TRGC2 constant genes. TRG and TRD amplification used the KAPA Real-Time Library Amplification Kit, with AMPure XP bead purification between steps. Index PCR with the Nextera XT Index Kit was used to attach the Illumina sequencing adapters. Sequencing of TRG and TRD amplicons was performed on an Illumina MiSeq with the V2 300 kit, and 150 bp paired-end reads were generated. From the authors' description of their analysis: Before further analysis, read quality was checked using FastQC version 0.11.8. Reads were mapped to GenBank TRG or TRD reference genes, and MiXCR version 3.0.3 was used to assemble CDR3 sequences. Default MiXCR settings were used, apart from assembling TRDD gene segments from 3 instead of 5 consecutive nucleotides. N additions, CDR3 length, J segment length and clonotype sharing between samples were computed with VDJtools version 1.2.1. CDR3 sequences that were out of frame or contained stop codons were left out of the analysis. To look for overlap, the infant repertoires were checked against previously published Vgamma9Vdelta2 repertoires from fetal, cord blood and adult blood. After TCRdb called clones again from the public reads with CATT, rows with identical DNA were merged. TCRdb's processing, not the study's, gives the V and J calls here. The table for this sample lists about 330 delta-chain clones; 11% of them were counted only once. Together, the top ten hold approximately 55% of the sample.

Looking up the germline V gene yields CDR1 GEAIGNYY and CDR2 EKD. The CDR3 starts with the cysteine, ends with the phenylalanine, and has 14 residues. The sequence is cut down to CDR3 DNA, 42 bases in frame from base 1. Results and caveats for the whole study, not just this receptor: Germline-encoded fetal-type TRDV2 CDR3 sequences seemed to be more prevalent in infected than in uninfected roughly 2-month-old infants, with an in utero expansion footprint being suggested. A public TRGV9 clonotype was highly prevalent in both infected and uninfected infants. At 2 months, TRGV9 and TRDV2 CDR3s of infected infants appeared to carry fewer N additions than uninfected infants, especially TRDV2-TRDJ1 sequences. Two months was the earliest age with enough suitable sample material for TCR repertoire analysis, so newborn repertoires were not sequenced. Repertoire differences between infected and uninfected infants were less clear at 1 year of age than at 2 months.

There are a few counts of this clone. Its antigen has not been determined. The amino acid sequence in TCRdb belongs to a much larger clone and departs from this DNA's translation at residue 10, likely a sequencing read error; the sequence shown is translated from the DNA. Sequences were obtained from gamma-delta T cells from blood. This receptor was obtained from a child under 10 years old born to a mother with Toxoplasma gondii infection during pregnancy, either congenitally infected or uninfected (not recorded which). The rearrangement joined TRDV2 to TRDJ1, with TRDD3 identical over 7 junction bases. For the CDR3, the sequence is CACDPMGDTGKLIF. The nucleotide sequence reads TGTGCCTGTGACCCCATGGGGGACACCGGTAAACTCATCTTT.